This is a list of T cell receptor beta chains from one sample in a study of T-cell memory formation after mild COVID-19. TCRdb processed the 5' RACE reads anew with MiXCR; each CDR3 protein has one entry. The sample lists 150,000 to 200,000 distinct CDR3 sequences; roughly 18% were seen once. The sample was PBMCs or a T cell subset sorted from them (not recorded which). The receptors derive from a man aged 18 to 29 who had mild COVID-19 (a few samples of this study predate the infection). Cell type and time point are not known. Each CDR3 is given with its conserved first and last residue. Each record gives: D gene, CDR3 length, J gene, V gene, clone size, CDR3 protein, CDR3 DNA. The D gene is left open where the match is weak. A clone size is listed for some rows: how often the clone was seen (once, few, many), or a class if it is expanded.

-	15	TRBJ2-7	TRBV7-2	few	CASSLPQGSLREQYF	TGTGCCAGCAGCTTACCGCAGGGAAGTTTAAGGGAGCAGTACTTC
-	13	TRBJ2-1	TRBV7-2	-	CASSFTRVGEQFF	TGTGCCAGCAGCTTCACCCGGGTCGGTGAGCAGTTCTTC
TRBD1	15	TRBJ1-2	TRBV2	-	CASTRDREANYGYTF	TGTGCCAGCACCAGAGACAGGGAAGCTAACTATGGCTACACCTTC
-	12	TRBJ1-4	TRBV27	-	CASGGIGEKLFF	TGTGCCAGCGGGGGAATCGGGGAAAAACTGTTTTTT
-	16	TRBJ1-2	TRBV12-3/TRBV12-4	-	CASSRAASNKRSGYTF	TGTGCCAGCAGTCGAGCGGCTTCGAACAAACGAAGTGGCTACACCTTC
-	12	TRBJ1-2	TRBV5-1	once	CASTQDYYGYTF	TGCGCCAGTACCCAGGACTACTATGGCTACACCTTC
TRBD1	14	TRBJ1-1	TRBV12-3/TRBV12-4	few	CASSRVGQGAKAFF	TGTGCCAGCAGCCGCGTGGGACAGGGGGCGAAAGCTTTCTTT
TRBD1	12	TRBJ1-1	TRBV6-1	-	CASSWGGQGPFF	TGTGCCAGCAGTTGGGGGGGACAGGGACCTTTCTTT
-	12	TRBJ2-2	TRBV20-1	many	CSAPEVTGELFF	TGCAGTGCCCCGGAAGTAACCGGGGAGCTGTTTTTT
TRBD1	15	TRBJ2-2	TRBV7-2	many	CASSFGTGTTGELFF	TGTGCCAGCAGCTTCGGGACAGGGACTACCGGGGAGCTGTTTTTT
TRBD2	16	TRBJ2-5	TRBV7-7	few	CASSLGAGGRGETQYF	TGTGCTAGCAGCTTAGGAGCGGGGGGCCGTGGGGAGACCCAGTACTTC
-	14	TRBJ2-3	TRBV24-1	-	CATSTTLSTDTQYF	TGTGCCACCAGTACTACACTCAGCACAGATACGCAGTATTTT
-	14	TRBJ1-1	TRBV3-1	many	CASSPSEANTEAFF	TGTGCCAGCAGCCCGAGTGAGGCTAACACTGAAGCTTTCTTT
-	13	TRBJ1-2	TRBV20-1	-	CSARQTSNYGYTF	TGCAGTGCCAGACAGACTTCTAACTATGGCTACACCTTC
-	13	TRBJ2-3	TRBV4-3	many	CASSQDRQATQYF	TGCGCCAGCAGCCAAGACCGGCAGGCCACGCAGTATTTT
TRBD2	17	TRBJ2-1	TRBV12-3/TRBV12-4	few	CASRRRTGGKGSNEQFF	TGTGCCAGCAGACGACGAACCGGGGGGAAGGGGAGCAATGAGCAGTTCTTC
-	12	TRBJ2-1	TRBV5-1	few	CASSLLFNEQFF	TGCGCCAGCAGCTTGCTATTCAATGAGCAGTTCTTC
TRBD1	14	TRBJ2-7	TRBV5-1	few	CASSYRGEGYEQYF	TGCGCCAGCAGCTACAGGGGAGAAGGCTACGAGCAGTACTTC
-	12	TRBJ2-5	TRBV20-1	-	CSPRGQGETQYF	TGCAGCCCACGGGGCCAAGGGGAGACCCAGTACTTC
-	15	TRBJ2-7	TRBV7-2	-	CASSLEGGVAYEQYF	TGTGCCAGCAGCTTAGAAGGGGGGGTAGCCTACGAGCAGTACTTC
-	12	TRBJ1-5	TRBV28	-	CASSLILGPQHF	TGTGCCAGCAGTTTAATCTTGGGGCCCCAGCATTTT
TRBD1	14	TRBJ1-4	TRBV12-3/TRBV12-4	-	CASRRTGEGEKLFF	TGTGCCAGCAGAAGGACAGGGGAGGGAGAAAAACTGTTTTTT
-	13	TRBJ2-1	TRBV12-3/TRBV12-4	few	CASSLDREDEQFF	TGTGCCAGCAGTTTGGACAGAGAGGATGAGCAGTTCTTC
-	14	TRBJ2-7	TRBV20-1	-	CSARGRAFSYEQYF	TGCAGTGCTAGAGGCAGGGCTTTCTCCTACGAGCAGTACTTC
TRBD2	15	TRBJ2-1	TRBV7-3	few	CASSVSGTSGGLQFF	TGTGCCAGCAGCGTCTCCGGGACTAGCGGGGGCCTCCAGTTCTTC
-	14	TRBJ1-2	TRBV5-1	-	CASSLVEGTYGYTF	TGCGCCAGCAGCTTGGTGGAGGGAACGTATGGCTACACCTTC
-	14	TRBJ1-5	TRBV30	few	CAWSSGGYNQPQHF	TGTGCCTGGAGTAGTGGCGGATACAATCAGCCCCAGCATTTT
TRBD1	16	TRBJ2-5	TRBV7-2	few	CASSLAAGQGWGTQYF	TGTGCCAGCAGCTTAGCGGCAGGACAGGGTTGGGGGACCCAGTACTTC
-	12	TRBJ1-2	TRBV12-3/TRBV12-4	few	CATSQGLYGYTF	TGTGCCACTTCACAGGGACTCTATGGCTACACCTTC
-	13	TRBJ2-3	TRBV12-3/TRBV12-4	many	CASSFGSTDTQYF	TGTGCCAGCAGTTTCGGAAGCACAGATACGCAGTATTTT
-	20	TRBJ1-5	TRBV4-1	-	CASSQGTLAGPRYSNQPQHF	TGCGCCAGCAGCCAAGGAACCCTAGCCGGCCCACGGTATAGCAATCAGCCCCAGCATTTT
-	12	TRBJ2-3	TRBV7-2	many	CASSLESDTQYF	TGTGCCAGCAGCTTAGAGTCAGATACGCAGTATTTT
TRBD2	13	TRBJ2-1	TRBV6-5	-	CASSSDVAGVRFF	TGTGCCAGCAGCTCCGACGTAGCGGGGGTCCGATTCTTC
TRBD1	13	TRBJ2-1	TRBV7-2	many	CASSFGTGGKQFF	TGTGCCAGCAGCTTCGGGACAGGGGGGAAGCAGTTCTTC
-	17	TRBJ1-2	TRBV2	many	CASSPLGGTKANYGYTF	TGTGCCAGCAGTCCCCTTGGTGGGACCAAAGCTAACTATGGCTACACCTTC
-	15	TRBJ2-5	TRBV4-3	few	CASSLAGRYQETQYF	TGCGCCAGCAGTCTCGCGGGCAGGTACCAAGAGACCCAGTACTTC
TRBD1	16	TRBJ1-1	TRBV5-1	-	CASSLGQGPLGTEAFF	TGCGCCAGCAGCCTAGGACAGGGGCCTCTGGGGACTGAAGCTTTCTTT
-	12	TRBJ1-2	TRBV4-1	-	CASSQTGGGYTF	TGCGCCAGCAGCCAAACCGGAGGAGGCTACACCTTC
-	17	TRBJ2-2	TRBV7-6	-	CASSLKSGTLNTGELFF	TGTGCCAGCAGTTTGAAAAGCGGGACACTTAACACCGGGGAGCTGTTTTTT
-	12	TRBJ2-5	TRBV12-3/TRBV12-4	few	CASSFALETQYF	TGTGCCAGCAGTTTCGCCCTAGAGACCCAGTACTTC
-	12	TRBJ2-4	TRBV20-1	-	CSGSEVKNIQYF	TGCAGTGGGAGTGAGGTCAAAAACATTCAGTACTTC
-	13	TRBJ1-1	TRBV6-2/TRBV6-3	few	CASSYPETSKAFF	TGTGCCAGCAGTTATCCGGAGACAAGTAAAGCTTTCTTT
TRBD1	15	TRBJ1-5	TRBV24-1	-	CATRGGGTGNQPQHF	TGTGCCACCCGGGGTGGCGGGACAGGCAATCAGCCCCAGCATTTT
TRBD2	15	TRBJ2-3	TRBV11-2	-	CASSFGGGRPDTQYF	TGTGCCAGCAGCTTCGGGGGGGGGCGGCCAGATACGCAGTATTTT
-	10	TRBJ1-6	TRBV3-1	few	CASSRSPLHF	TGTGCCAGCAGCCGTTCACCCCTCCACTTT
-	14	TRBJ2-1	TRBV20-1	-	CSTSRERSYNEQFF	TGCAGTACTAGCCGCGAACGGTCCTACAATGAGCAGTTCTTC
TRBD1	16	TRBJ1-1	TRBV20-1	-	CSAPRGQGRGNTEAFF	TGCAGTGCCCCCAGGGGACAGGGTAGAGGGAACACTGAAGCTTTCTTT